The 30 T cell receptor beta chains in this list originate from one sample, sequenced in a study of T cell responses to AZD1222 COVID-19 vaccine. The protocol was immunoSEQ multiplex PCR, while the TCRdb copy is restricted to in-frame clones and leaves out a portion. The profile shows 90,000 to 150,000 clones, approximately 85% of them singletons. The sample consisted of peripheral blood, taken on day 0 of AZD1222 vaccination. These receptors originate from an adult in good health.

This clone was detected once. The chain is built from TRBV19 and TRBJ2-5, with 9 bases fitting TRBD1. V shed 5 bases, J shed 4 bases, and the junction held 8 bases outside the gene matches. Germline V gene data show CDR1 as LNHDA and CDR2 as SQIVND (reference sequence). The CDR3 covers 15 residues. CDR3 region: CASSASGTGRETQYF. Here the CDR3 DNA reads TGTGCCAGTAGTGCGTCCGGGACAGGGCGAGAGACCCAGTACTTC.

The chain has TRBV6-5 and TRBJ2-2, with D perhaps TRBD1 (5 bases). The germline V gene encodes CDR1 MNHEY and CDR2 SVGAGI. Trimming cost V 7 bases and J 4 bases, with 10 bases left between them. This CDR3 region has 13 residues. The CDR3 sequence is CASTNRFTGELFF. DNA for the CDR3: TGTGCCAGCACCAACAGGTTCACCGGGGAGCTGTTTTTT.

On this clone itself: Within the sample, other DNA sequences also encode this same CDR3. The chain uses TRBV5-1 and TRBJ2-2; D unresolved. The germline V gene encodes CDR1 SGHRS and CDR2 YFSETQ. V dropped 5 bases and J dropped 0 bases, with 2 bases sitting between them. CDR3 length equals 12 residues. CDR3 region: CASSSNTGELFF. In nucleotides, the CDR3 is TGCGCCAGCAGTTCGAACACCGGGGAGCTGTTTTTT.

V is TRBV7-2 and J is TRBJ2-1; TRBD2 matches 8 bases. Germline lookup yields CDR1 SGHTA and CDR2 FQGNSA. The CDR3 contains 16 residues. V dropped 5 bases and J dropped 2; count of bases not matched to a gene: 8. The CDR3 protein is CASSLLSGATYNEQFF. Written as DNA, the CDR3 is TGTGCCAGCAGCCTTCTTAGCGGGGCAACCTACAATGAGCAGTTCTTC.

The chain combines TRBV10-3 with TRBJ2-5; D remains unclear. The CDR3 runs 13 residues. Trimming left V 4 bases short and J 2 bases short, with 8 bases between. The germline V gene encodes CDR1 ENHRY and CDR2 SYGVKD. CDR3 sequence reads: CAISGQTQETQYF. The CDR3 DNA reads TGTGCCATCAGTGGACAAACACAAGAGACCCAGTACTTC.

The chain employs TRBV2 and TRBJ1-1, with 7 bases that match TRBD1. This CDR3 comprises 13 residues. CDR1 is SNHLY and CDR2 is FYNNEI in the germline V gene. J lost 4 bases, V lost 5 bases, and 4 bases had no gene match. The CDR3 nucleotides are TGTGCCAGCAGTAGGGGGCTGGTCACTGAAGCTTTCTTT. Its protein is CASSRGLVTEAFF.

The chain uses TRBV3-1 (or the pseudogene TRBV3-2) and TRBJ2-1; TRBD2 matches at 7 bases. Per the germline V gene, CDR1 is LGHDT and CDR2 is YNNKEL (reference sequence). The CDR3 has 18 amino acids. The trim removed 4 bases at V and 7 bases at J, leaving 19 bases unmatched. The DNA of the CDR3 is TGTGCCAGCAGCCTGAGACCACTTGCGGGAGTCCTTTGGAATGAGCAGTTCTTC. This sequence encodes CASSLRPLAGVLWNEQFF.

This chain uses TRBV6-5 with TRBJ1-5; 8 bases map to TRBD1. This CDR3 spans 14 amino acids. Unmatched junction bases numbered 8, after V lost 7 bases and J lost 6 bases. Germline V gene sequence: CDR1 MNHEY, CDR2 SVGAGI. The CDR3 here is CASIPQTGGQPQHF. CDR3 in DNA: TGTGCCAGCATCCCCCAAACAGGGGGTCAGCCCCAGCATTTT.

In this sample, this clone turned up a few times. CDR3 sequence: CASSFSQADYGYTF. In nucleotides, the CDR3 is TGTGCCAGCAGCTTTTCCCAGGCGGACTATGGCTACACCTTC. The genes are TRBV5-8 and TRBJ1-2; no firm D call. Deletions cut 2 bases from V and 3 bases from J, with 11 bases between. Germline CDR1 SGHTS, CDR2 YDEGEE. The CDR3 has 14 residues.

The rearrangement joins TRBV4-1 to TRBJ1-6, with no clear D. Germline assignment: CDR1 MGHRA and CDR2 YSYEKL. V dropped 0 bases and J dropped 6 bases, with 3 bases sitting between them. This CDR3 has 13 residues. CDR3 nucleotide sequence: TGCGCCAGCAGCCAAGATCGTAATTCACCCCTCCACTTT. Translated, it gives CASSQDRNSPLHF.

The chain joins TRBV4-3 to TRBJ2-2; no reliable D call. The CDR3 consists of 16 residues. Germline values: CDR1 LGHNA, CDR2 YSLEER. V was clipped by 1 base and J by 0 bases, with 9 bases between them. In nucleotides, the CDR3 is TGCGCCAGCAGCCAAGTGGCCAACGCGAACACCGGGGAGCTGTTTTTT. Translating gives CASSQVANANTGELFF.

This chain links TRBV3-1 (or the pseudogene TRBV3-2) with TRBJ1-2; TRBD1 might be the D (6 bases). V lost 2 bases and J lost 4, with 14 bases in between. This CDR3 has 15 amino acids. Germline CDR1 and CDR2: LGHDT and YNNKEL (reference sequence). CDR3 coding DNA: TGTGCCAGCAGCCAACTCTTAGGGGGTTCCTATGGCTACACCTTC. This encodes CASSQLLGGSYGYTF.

V gene TRBV27 combines with J gene TRBJ1-6, with 11 positions matching TRBD1. V lost 6 bases and J lost 11; bases outside the gene matches: 6. This CDR3 region has 14 residues. Looked up from germline, CDR1 is MNHEY and CDR2 is SMNVEV (reference sequence). CDR3 bases: TGTGCCAGCAGGGGACAGGGGGGTTCGACACCCCTCCACTTT. It encodes CASRGQGGSTPLHF.

The V gene is TRBV6-5, the J gene TRBJ1-2; weak D call: TRBD1 (6 bases). Germline V CDR1 and CDR2: MNHEY, SVGAGI. Trimming left V 6 bases short and J 8 bases short, with 19 bases between. The CDR3 runs 14 residues. The CDR3 DNA reads TGTGCCAGCAGGGGCGACAGGCTGTTCCGAGGCTACACCTTC. Amino acids: CASRGDRLFRGYTF.

The chain links TRBV29-1 to TRBJ2-7; 8 nucleotides agree with TRBD1. This CDR3 is built from 13 residues. J gave up 4 bases and V 3 bases, and 5 bases lay outside the gene matches. The germline V gene encodes CDR1 SQVTM and CDR2 ANQGSEA. For the CDR3, the DNA is TGCAGCGTTGAGACAGGGGAGTCATACGAGCAGTACTTC. Translated, it gives CSVETGESYEQYF.

The chain is built from TRBV19 and TRBJ1-2; 7 bases fit TRBD1. Germline lookup yields CDR1 LNHDA and CDR2 SQIVND (reference sequence). The ends lost 6 bases at V and 4 bases at J; junction bases unmatched: 8. The CDR3 is made up of 14 amino acids. CDR3 bases: TGTGCCAGTAGCGCCGCAGGGGGAACCTATGGCTACACCTTC. Its translation is CASSAAGGTYGYTF. The full variable domain, completed using reference TRBV19 and TRBJ1-2, is DGGITQSPKYLFRKEGQNVTLSCEQNLNHDAMYWYRQDPGQGLRLIYYSQIVNDFQKGDIAEGYSVSREKKESFPLTVTSAQKNPTAFYLCASSAAGGTYGYTFGSGTRLTVV.

The chain combines TRBV9 with TRBJ2-5, with D unresolved. V was trimmed by 3 bases and J by 1 base, leaving 19 bases between them. The CDR3 sequence is 17 residues long. Germline V gene data show CDR1 as SGDLS and CDR2 as YYNGEE. The CDR3, as DNA: TGTGCCAGCAGCGGTAGAGGCCCTGATTGGGGCCAAGAGACCCAGTACTTC. Its protein is CASSGRGPDWGQETQYF.

The J gene is TRBJ2-7, the V gene TRBV19, with 7 bases aligning to TRBD2. The CDR3 is made up of 11 amino acids. The germline CDR1 and CDR2 sequences are LNHDA and SQIVND (reference sequence). The V segment lost 6 bases and the J segment 12 bases; nucleotides outside the gene matches: 8. This chain's CDR3 is CASSVRELMYF. CDR3 nucleotide sequence: TGTGCCAGTAGCGTGCGGGAGTTAATGTACTTC.

V usage is TRBV5-5 and J usage is TRBJ1-2, with D unclear. CDR1 is SGHKS, CDR2 YYEKEE, per germline (reference sequence). The CDR3 contains 14 residues. V was clipped by 0 bases and J by 1 base, with 7 bases between them. The CDR3 region is CASSLGQVNYGYTF. The CDR3 nucleotides read TGTGCCAGCAGCTTGGGGCAGGTTAACTATGGCTACACCTTC.

The genes are TRBV9 and TRBJ1-6; D may be TRBD1 (6 bases). Germline V lookup: CDR1 SGDLS, CDR2 YYNGEE. V was pared by 6 bases and J by 5 bases, with 15 bases between. This CDR3 contains 15 residues. For the CDR3, the DNA is TGTGCCAGCACCACGGGGGGGGCGAATAATTCACCCCTCCACTTT. Its protein is CASTTGGANNSPLHF.

V usage is TRBV7-2 and J usage is TRBJ2-3; D possibly uses TRBD1 or TRBD2 (5 bases each). Per germline, CDR1 SGHTA and CDR2 FQGNSA. This CDR3 comprises 10 residues. V was pared by 8 bases and J by 7 bases, with 7 bases between. DNA for the CDR3: TGTGCCAGCGGGGGAAATACGCAGTATTTT. The encoded protein is CASGGNTQYF.

The chain carries TRBV5-1 and TRBJ1-2; 7 positions match TRBD1. Losses at the gene ends were 1 base for V and 2 bases for J; bases not matched to a gene: 2. The CDR3 runs 14 residues. Germline CDR1 SGHRS, CDR2 YFSETQ. The DNA for the CDR3 is TGCGCCAGCAGCTTGACAGGGGAAAACTATGGCTACACCTTC. Amino acids: CASSLTGENYGYTF.

This sequence joins TRBV10-3 and TRBJ2-3; 8 bases align to TRBD2. V was pared by 7 bases and J by 1 base, with 10 bases of the junction left unmatched. This CDR3 has 16 residues. CDR1 is ENHRY, CDR2 SYGVKD, per germline. CDR3 nucleotide sequence: TGTGCCATCAACCCCACCGGGGGGGGAGGCACAGATACGCAGTATTTT. Translating it yields CAINPTGGGGTDTQYF.

This sequence joins TRBV25-1 and TRBJ2-7; 8 bases line up with TRBD2. Germline V gene lookup returns CDR1 MGHDK and CDR2 SYGVNS. The CDR3 runs 13 residues. The trim removed 7 bases at V and 6 bases at J, leaving 8 bases unmatched. In nucleotides, the CDR3 is TGTGCCAGCACCGAACAAGCGGGGGCCGAGCAGTACTTC. Protein sequence: CASTEQAGAEQYF.

The chain joins TRBV7-9 to TRBJ2-1, with TRBD2 as a possible D gene (6 bases). Germline V CDR1 and CDR2: SEHNR, FQNEAQ (reference sequence). This CDR3 comprises 19 residues. V lost 0 bases to trimming and J lost 8 bases, with 26 bases between them. The CDR3 region has the DNA TGTGCCAGCAGCTTAGCGGTTGCGTCCGTGGGGAACCGGAGGGATGAGCAGTTCTTC. It translates to CASSLAVASVGNRRDEQFF.

This clone has a handful of counts. The gene calls are TRBV6-2 or TRBV6-3 and TRBJ2-3; perhaps TRBD1 as D (6 bases). Germline V gene data show CDR1 as MNHEY and CDR2 as SVGEGT. V was cut by 4 bases and J by 0 bases, with 11 bases left in between. CDR3 length: 15 residues. CDR3 coding DNA: TGTGCCAGCAGTTTACTCAGGGGCAGCACAGATACGCAGTATTTT. Translated: CASSLLRGSTDTQYF.

The sample holds one count of this clone. The chain carries TRBV5-8 and TRBJ2-1; D ambiguous. V shed 1 base and J shed 4 bases, with 3 bases lying between them. Germline values: CDR1 SGHTS, CDR2 YDEGEE. The CDR3 runs to 12 residues. The CDR3 is CASSLRYNEQFF. The CDR3 DNA is TGTGCCAGCAGCTTGAGGTACAATGAGCAGTTCTTC.

Here the CDR3 reads CATSRDFNYGYTF. In nucleotides, the CDR3 is TGTGCCACCAGCAGAGATTTTAACTATGGCTACACCTTC. J is TRBJ1-2 and V is TRBV15; no clear D gene. Germline CDR1 LNHNV, CDR2 YYDKDF (reference sequence). CDR3 length: 13 residues. The germline V and J ends were trimmed by 0 bases and 1 base, with 3 bases remaining between them.

This clone has a single count. CDR3: CASNTQGQGIGYTF. The CDR3 region has the DNA TGTGCCAGCAATACACAGGGACAGGGGATCGGCTACACCTTC. The chain joins TRBV28 to TRBJ1-2; TRBD1 matches at 10 bases. J gave up 8 bases and V 7 bases, and 10 bases lay outside the gene matches. Germline V CDR1 and CDR2: MDHEN, SYDVKM. The CDR3 covers 14 residues.

This clone was seen a handful of times. This rearrangement joins TRBV11-2 to TRBJ2-1; 11 bases agree with TRBD2. The V segment lost 4 bases and the J segment 8 bases; nucleotides outside the gene matches: 10. Germline V gene data show CDR1 as SGHAT and CDR2 as FQNNGV. The CDR3 is made up of 16 amino acids. The CDR3 sequence: CASSSLTSGGRDEQFF. The CDR3 bases are TGTGCCAGCAGCTCCCTCACTAGCGGGGGCAGGGATGAGCAGTTCTTC. Full variable domain (outside the CDR3, taken from reference TRBV11-2 and TRBJ2-1): EAGVAQSPRYKIIEKRQSVAFWCNPISGHATLYWYQQILGQGPKLLIQFQNNGVVDDSQLPKDRFSAERLKGVDSTLKIQPAKLEDSAVYLCASSSLTSGGRDEQFFGPGTRLTVL.